The 21 T cell receptor beta chains below were found in one sample sequenced in a study of cytomegalovirus exposure and HLA in healthy donors. Use of 60 Vbeta and 13 Jbeta primers characterized the PCR. Using immunoSEQ multiplex PCR, the repertoire was profiled, and TCRdb retains in-frame clones only, with some absent. Of 130,000 to 150,000 clones listed, 65% to 85% were seen once; the top ten hold approximately 6.3%. Sequencing was performed on PBMCs. The receptors derive from a woman aged 40-49 years in good health and CMV-seropositive.

V usage is TRBV6-1 and J usage is TRBJ1-4; 7 nucleotides line up with TRBD1. V dropped 8 bases and J dropped 4; count of bases not matched to a gene: 10. CDR1 MNHNS and CDR2 SASEGT come from the germline V gene. This CDR3 region has 15 residues. CDR3 region: CASALQGVHNEKLFF. CDR3 DNA: TGTGCCAGCGCTCTCCAGGGGGTTCATAATGAAAAACTGTTTTTT.

V is TRBV5-1 and J is TRBJ2-2; D perhaps matches TRBD2 (5 bases). The V gene's germline CDR1 is SGHRS and CDR2 YFSETQ. Trimming removed 4 bases at V and 7 bases at J, with 17 bases between. The CDR3 runs 15 residues. The CDR3 nucleotides are TGCGCCAGCAGCCCCCCCGGGGTGAGGAGCGGGGAGCTGTTTTTT. This codes for CASSPPGVRSGELFF. Looking up the rest from reference TRBV5-1 and TRBJ2-2 gives the full variable domain: KAGVTQTPRYLIKTRGQQVTLSCSPISGHRSVSWYQQTPGQGLQFLFEYFSETQRNKGNFPGRFSGRQFSNSRSEMNVSTLELGDSALYLCASSPPGVRSGELFFGEGSRLTVL.

This clone has a handful of counts. This chain links TRBV5-4 with TRBJ1-2, with D unresolved. In germline, CDR1 is SGHNT, CDR2 YYREEE (reference sequence). The CDR3 runs to 15 residues. With 1 base removed from V and 0 bases from J, the gap between germline ends came to 10 bases. CDR3 residues: CASSLLERPNYGYTF. The CDR3 DNA is TGTGCCAGCAGCTTGCTTGAGAGGCCTAACTATGGCTACACCTTC.

This chain connects TRBV5-1 to TRBJ1-4; maybe TRBD1 (6 bases). V lost 0 bases to trimming and J lost 4 bases, with 13 bases between them. The CDR3 contains 16 residues. Germline V gene lookup returns CDR1 SGHRS and CDR2 YFSETQ. The CDR3 here is CASSLGTGLINEKLFF. The DNA of the CDR3 is TGCGCCAGCAGCTTGGGAACAGGGCTGATTAATGAAAAACTGTTTTTT. The full variable domain, completed using reference TRBV5-1 and TRBJ1-4, is KAGVTQTPRYLIKTRGQQVTLSCSPISGHRSVSWYQQTPGQGLQFLFEYFSETQRNKGNFPGRFSGRQFSNSRSEMNVSTLELGDSALYLCASSLGTGLINEKLFFGSGTQLSVL.

The chain couples TRBV6-5 to TRBJ1-4, with unresolved D. Trimming left V 8 bases short and J 8 bases short, with 15 bases between. The germline V gene encodes CDR1 MNHEY and CDR2 SVGAGI. The CDR3 contains 13 residues. DNA for the CDR3: TGTGCCAGCCGGGGAGGAGCGCGGGAAAAACTGTTTTTT. Amino acids: CASRGGAREKLFF.

This clone has only one observation. This chain connects TRBV21-1 to TRBJ1-1. TRBV21-1 is given as a pseudogene. The CDR3 covers 14 residues. CDR3 in amino acids: CASSNLSERAEAFF. DNA for the CDR3: TGTGCCAGCAGCAACTTATCGGAGAGGGCTGAAGCTTTCTTT.

This rearrangement joins TRBV30 to TRBJ1-1; D ambiguous. Germline CDR1 GTSNPN, CDR2 SVGIG (reference sequence). CDR3 length equals 11 residues. Deletions cut 3 bases from V and 5 bases from J, with 7 bases between. The CDR3 DNA follows: TGTGCCTGGAGAATCCGGACTGAAGCTTTCTTT. This codes for CAWRIRTEAFF. The full variable domain, with the rest looked up from reference TRBV30 and TRBJ1-1, is SQTIHQWPATLVQPVGSPLSLECTVEGTSNPNLYWYRQAAGRGLQLLFYSVGIGQISSEVPQNLSASRPQDRQFILSSKKLLLSDSGFYLCAWRIRTEAFFGQGTRLTVV.

V and J are TRBV7-9 and TRBJ2-1; 7 nucleotides agree with TRBD1. Germline V CDR1 and CDR2: SEHNR, FQNEAQ (reference sequence). The V and J ends lost 4 bases and 9 bases, in that order; junction bases with no gene match: 6. There are 13 residues in the CDR3. The CDR3 DNA is TGTGCCAGCAGCTCCTTGCCAGGGGGTGAGCAGTTCTTC. It encodes CASSSLPGGEQFF. The variable domain in full, completed from reference TRBV7-9 and TRBJ2-1, reads DTGVSQNPRHKITKRGQNVTFRCDPISEHNRLYWYRQTLGQGPEFLTYFQNEAQLEKSRLLSDRFSAERPKGSFSTLEIQRTEQGDSAMYLCASSSLPGGEQFFGPGTRLTVL.

This sequence joins TRBV5-6 and TRBJ2-3; D remains unclear. Germline V gives CDR1 SGHDT, CDR2 YYEEEE. The V end was cut by 4 bases, the J end by 0 bases, with 12 bases between. CDR3 size: 15 residues. The CDR3 nucleotides read TGTGCCAGCAGCCGACTCCCAGATAGCACAGATACGCAGTATTTT. Translated: CASSRLPDSTDTQYF.

The chain is built from TRBV7-9 and TRBJ2-5; the match to TRBD2 covers 9 bases. The germline V gene encodes CDR1 SEHNR and CDR2 FQNEAQ (reference sequence). V shed 3 bases and J 0 bases; nucleotides not matched to a gene: 5. This CDR3 is built from 16 residues. CDR3 sequence reads: CASSFWLAGYQETQYF. DNA for the CDR3: TGTGCCAGCAGCTTCTGGCTAGCGGGATACCAAGAGACCCAGTACTTC.

This clone was observed a few times. The same CDR3 arises from other DNA sequences in this sample as well. The chain employs TRBV2 and TRBJ1-5, with 9 nucleotides matching TRBD1. The CDR3 extends over 14 amino acids. CDR1 is SNHLY, CDR2 FYNNEI, per germline. Germline trimming cut 3 bases from V and 4 bases from J; bases unmatched to any gene: 1. The CDR3 DNA is TGTGCCAGCAGTGAGGGACAGGGAAATCAGCCCCAGCATTTT. Its translation: CASSEGQGNQPQHF.

The chain links TRBV13 to TRBJ1-4; 10 bases are a match to TRBD1. This CDR3 has 15 residues. V gave up 4 bases and J gave up 8 bases; unmatched junction bases: 7. Germline V gene data show CDR1 as PRHDT and CDR2 as FYEKMQ (reference sequence). CDR3 loop: CASSSYGTGVEKLFF. In DNA form, the CDR3 reads TGTGCCAGCAGCTCATACGGGACAGGGGTAGAAAAACTGTTTTTT.

The chain combines TRBV5-1 with TRBJ2-3; TRBD1 aligns across 11 bases. With V trimmed by 3 bases and J by 5 bases, 2 bases remained unmatched. This CDR3 is built from 14 residues. CDR1 and CDR2 (germline): SGHRS, YFSETQ. The CDR3 DNA follows: TGCGCCAGCAGCTCGGACAGGGGGCAAGATACGCAGTATTTT. Translated: CASSSDRGQDTQYF.

The gene calls are TRBV6-6 and TRBJ1-3; no definite D call. In germline, CDR1 is MNHNY, CDR2 SVGAGI (reference sequence). With 5 bases removed from V and 0 bases from J, the gap between germline ends came to 8 bases. The CDR3 sequence is 14 residues long. The CDR3 spells CASSTAVSGNTIYF. CDR3 coding DNA: TGTGCCAGCAGTACAGCCGTCTCTGGAAACACCATATATTTT.

The chain links TRBV6-5 to TRBJ1-4; D uncertain. CDR3 size: 16 residues. Germline lookup yields CDR1 MNHEY and CDR2 SVGAGI. With 0 bases removed from V and 4 bases from J, the gap between germline ends came to 12 bases. Here the CDR3 DNA reads TGTGCCAGCAGTTACTCGATTTCCCCAGATAATGAAAAACTGTTTTTT. Protein product: CASSYSISPDNEKLFF.

This rearrangement joins TRBV6-4 to TRBJ1-1; D may be TRBD1 (5 bases). This CDR3 comprises 13 residues. Germline CDR1 MRHNA, CDR2 SNTAGT. V lost 3 bases and J lost 5, with 10 bases in between. CDR3: CASSEQAATEAFF. DNA of the CDR3: TGTGCCAGCAGTGAACAGGCAGCTACTGAAGCTTTCTTT.

This chain links TRBV9 with TRBJ2-5; 10 bases agree with TRBD1. V was clipped by 3 bases and J by 1 base; unmatched bases: 9. CDR1 SGDLS and CDR2 YYNGEE come from the germline V gene. There are 17 residues in the CDR3. The CDR3 loop is CASSGTGTGAPQETQYF. The CDR3 nucleotides read TGTGCCAGCAGCGGCACCGGGACAGGGGCCCCCCAAGAGACCCAGTACTTC. The variable domain in full, with the rest retrieved from reference TRBV9 and TRBJ2-5, is DSGVTQTPKHLITATGQRVTLRCSPRSGDLSVYWYQQSLDQGLQFLIQYYNGEERAKGNILERFSAQQFPDLHSELNLSSLELGDSALYFCASSGTGTGAPQETQYFGPGTRLLVL.

The V call is TRBV19, the J call TRBJ2-7, with TRBD1 matching over 7 bases. The CDR3 has 11 amino acids. The germline V gene has CDR1 LNHDA and CDR2 SQIVND (reference sequence). Trimming removed 9 bases from V and 6 bases from J; junction bases left unmatched: 5. The CDR3 coding sequence is TGTGCCAGCAAGACAGGGTCCGAGCAGTACTTC. This translates into CASKTGSEQYF.

The sample holds one count of this clone. J is TRBJ2-7 and V is TRBV11-2; TRBD1 matches 7 bases. V lost 5 bases, J lost 3 bases, and 7 bases stayed unmatched. The CDR3 spans 14 residues. Germline V CDR1 and CDR2: SGHAT, FQNNGV. CDR3 DNA: TGTGCCAGCAGCGTTACTAGGACAGGCTACGAGCAGTACTTC. It specifies CASSVTRTGYEQYF.

The V and J genes are TRBV27 and TRBJ2-1; D is ambiguous. Germline-derived CDR1 and CDR2 are MNHEY and SMNVEV (reference sequence). The length of the CDR3 is 13 residues. Trimming took off 2 bases at V and 2 bases at J, with 4 bases between the two ends. The CDR3 DNA is TGTGCCAGCAGTTTACAGACCTACAATGAGCAGTTCTTC. As protein: CASSLQTYNEQFF.

Turning to this clone: Compared with germline, one end of the junction differs, possibly owing to a read error. The rearrangement joins TRBV5-4 to TRBJ2-1, with D maybe TRBD1 (6 bases). CDR1 and CDR2 (germline): SGHNT, YYREEE (reference sequence). The CDR3 is made up of 16 amino acids. The CDR3 loop reads CASSLDAGVGYNEQFF. CDR3 in DNA: TGTGCCAGCAGTTTGGACGCAGGGGTTGGGTACAATGAGCAGTTCTTC. Supplemented by reference TRBV5-4 and TRBJ2-1, the full variable domain reads ETGVTQSPTHLIKTRGQQVTLRCSSQSGHNTVSWYQQALGQGPQFIFQYYREEENGRGNFPPRFSGLQFPNYSSELNVNALELDDSALYLCASSLDAGVGYNEQFFGPGTRLTVL.